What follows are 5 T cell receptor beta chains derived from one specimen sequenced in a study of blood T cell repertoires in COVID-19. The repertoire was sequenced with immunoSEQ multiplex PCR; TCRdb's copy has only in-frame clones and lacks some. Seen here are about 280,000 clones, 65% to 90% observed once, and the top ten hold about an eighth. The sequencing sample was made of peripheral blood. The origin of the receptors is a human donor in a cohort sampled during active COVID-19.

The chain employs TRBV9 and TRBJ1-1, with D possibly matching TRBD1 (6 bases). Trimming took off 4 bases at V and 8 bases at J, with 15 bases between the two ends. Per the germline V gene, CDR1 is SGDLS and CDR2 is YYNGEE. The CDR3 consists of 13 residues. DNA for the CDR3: TGTGCCAGCAGCCGGGGACAATCCACGGAAGCTTTCTTT. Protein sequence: CASSRGQSTEAFF.

The CDR3 region is CASSQSGQGSYEQYF. The CDR3 bases are TGTGCCAGCTCCCAATCGGGACAGGGGTCCTACGAGCAGTACTTC. J is TRBJ2-7 and V is TRBV18; 10 bases are shared with TRBD1. The CDR3 spans 15 residues. The germline V gene has CDR1 KGHSH and CDR2 LQKENI. J lost 1 base, V lost 6 bases, and 6 bases had no gene match.

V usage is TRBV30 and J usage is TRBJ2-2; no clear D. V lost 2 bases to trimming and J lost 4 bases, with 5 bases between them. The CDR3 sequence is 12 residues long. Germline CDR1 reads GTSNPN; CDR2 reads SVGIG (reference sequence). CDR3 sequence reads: CAWSFITGELFF. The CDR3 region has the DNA TGTGCCTGGAGTTTCATCACCGGGGAGCTGTTTTTT.

CDR3 nucleotides: TGCGCCAGCAGCCGGGGGACGGGGGAAAACTACGAGCAGTACTTC. Translating gives CASSRGTGENYEQYF. The V call is TRBV5-1, the J call TRBJ2-7; possibly TRBD2 for D (6 bases). Germline values: CDR1 SGHRS, CDR2 YFSETQ. V was clipped by 4 bases and J by 3 bases, with 17 bases between them. The CDR3 is 15 residues long.

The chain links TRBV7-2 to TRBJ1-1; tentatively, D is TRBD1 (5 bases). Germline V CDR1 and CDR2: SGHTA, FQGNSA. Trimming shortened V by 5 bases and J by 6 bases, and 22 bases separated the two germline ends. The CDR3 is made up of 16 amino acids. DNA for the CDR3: TGTGCCAGCAGCCTACACCGGGGGGGGAGCTCGGCTGAAGCTTTCTTT. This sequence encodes CASSLHRGGSSAEAFF.